Listed below are T cell receptor beta chains from one sample, sequenced in a study of blood T cells in healthy people across ages. TCRdb redid the calling of the 5' RACE reads with MiXCR, one entry per CDR3 protein. The sample contains some 1.8 million distinct CDR3 sequences, about 39% of which appear only once. Source material: blood. The receptors derive from a human donor in good health. CDR3s include the opening cysteine and the closing phenylalanine or tryptophan. The D gene is left open where the match is weak. Where a row states a size, it is once, few, many or the class of an expanded clone; other rows omit it.

size	J	V	D	CDR3	DNA
NA	TRBJ2-1	TRBV5-1	NA	CASNRGTPYNEQFF	TGCGCCAGCAATAGGGGAACTCCCTACAATGAGCAGTTCTTC
many	TRBJ1-2	TRBV20-1	NA	CSARFLRQANYGYTF	TGCAGTGCTAGGTTCCTGCGACAGGCTAACTATGGCTACACCTTC
NA	TRBJ2-1	TRBV6-6	TRBD2	CASSYTRTSGNEQFF	TGTGCCAGCAGTTACACAAGGACTAGCGGTAATGAGCAGTTCTTC
NA	TRBJ2-5	TRBV20-1	NA	CSARDRRGETQYF	TGCAGTGCTAGAGATCGCCGGGGAGAGACCCAGTACTTC
NA	TRBJ2-3	TRBV12-3/TRBV12-4	NA	CASSFGARTDTQYF	TGTGCCAGCAGTTTTGGAGCACGCACAGATACGCAGTATTTT
few	TRBJ2-2	TRBV6-1	NA	CASSTLTHTGELFF	TGTGCCAGCAGTACCTTAACACACACCGGGGAGCTGTTTTTT
few	TRBJ1-5	TRBV5-6	NA	CASSPGTGHSNQPQHF	TGTGCCAGCAGCCCGGGGACTGGCCATAGCAATCAGCCCCAGCATTTT
NA	TRBJ2-3	TRBV11-2	NA	CASSLHFGGGDTQYF	TGTGCCAGCAGCCTTCACTTCGGGGGCGGGGATACGCAGTATTTT
once	TRBJ1-2	TRBV5-1	NA	CASGGTMDYGYTF	TGCGCCAGCGGAGGAACTATGGACTATGGCTACACCTTC
NA	TRBJ2-3	TRBV7-2	TRBD2	CASSLSMGLANEDTQYF	TGTGCCAGCAGCTTAAGTATGGGACTAGCAAACGAAGATACGCAGTATTTT
NA	TRBJ2-3	TRBV7-9	NA	CASSSIAEGNTDTQYF	TGTGCCAGCAGCTCCATAGCGGAGGGAAACACAGATACGCAGTATTTT
NA	TRBJ1-1	TRBV12-3/TRBV12-4	TRBD1	CASSFIFGQGAKEGNRLNTEAFF	TGTGCCAGCAGTTTCATCTTTGGACAGGGGGCGAAAGAGGGGAACAGACTGAACACTGAAGCTTTCTTT
NA	TRBJ2-5	TRBV3-1	NA	CASSLWDRVAETQYF	TGTGCCAGCAGCTTGTGGGATCGGGTTGCAGAGACCCAGTACTTC
NA	TRBJ2-7	TRBV12-3/TRBV12-4	TRBD2	CASSFGTSGGYNEQYF	TGTGCCAGCAGTTTCGGGACTAGCGGGGGTTACAATGAGCAGTACTTC
many	TRBJ1-2	TRBV6-5	TRBD1	CASRDSGGSGYTF	TGTGCCAGCAGGGATTCAGGGGGATCTGGCTACACCTTC
NA	TRBJ2-6	TRBV12-3/TRBV12-4	NA	CASSFFRDSGANVLTF	TGTGCCAGCAGTTTTTTCAGGGACTCTGGGGCCAACGTCCTGACTTTC
few	TRBJ2-1	TRBV11-3	TRBD2	CASSLAASGVGEQFF	TGTGCCAGCAGCTTAGCCGCCAGCGGGGTTGGTGAGCAGTTCTTC
NA	TRBJ1-1	TRBV28	NA	CASRRPRSNTEAFF	TGTGCCAGCCGCAGACCGAGGTCGAACACTGAAGCTTTCTTT
NA	TRBJ2-7	TRBV11-2	TRBD1	CASSPVRDRDSYEQYF	TGTGCCAGCAGCCCCGTTCGGGACAGGGACTCCTACGAGCAGTACTTC
NA	TRBJ2-5	TRBV20-1	NA	CSARDRLRGSETQYF	TGCAGTGCTAGAGATAGACTAAGAGGGAGCGAGACCCAGTACTTC
NA	TRBJ1-3	TRBV5-1	TRBD1	CASSSQGDSGNTIYF	TGCGCCAGCAGCTCTCAGGGGGACTCTGGAAACACCATATATTTT
many	TRBJ2-3	TRBV12-3/TRBV12-4	NA	CASSPTGRTDTQYF	TGCGCCAGCAGCCCCACTGGTAGGACAGATACGCAGTATTTT
NA	TRBJ2-1	TRBV7-2	NA	CASSPVTGAYNEQFF	TGTGCCAGCAGCCCAGTTACAGGCGCCTACAATGAGCAGTTCTTC
NA	TRBJ2-3	TRBV11-2	NA	CASSLTWLESGAQYF	TGTGCCAGCAGCTTGACGTGGCTAGAGTCTGGCGCGCAGTATTTT
few	TRBJ2-7	TRBV28	NA	CASSLFSGHYEQYF	TGTGCCAGCAGTTTATTTTCAGGACACTACGAGCAGTACTTC
NA	TRBJ2-3	TRBV7-2	TRBD2	CASSLEGLAGGTDTQYF	TGTGCCAGCAGCTTAGAAGGACTAGCGGGGGGCACAGATACGCAGTATTTT